This T cell receptor beta chain was sequenced in a study of graft-versus-host responses after intestinal transplantation. TCRdb's copy holds only in-frame clones and misses some; the assay was immunoSEQ multiplex PCR. This sample has over 65,000 clones, with under 95% found just once. Looked up from germline, CDR1 is SGDLS and CDR2 is YYNGEE. With V trimmed by 3 bases and J by 0 bases, 8 bases remained unmatched. This CDR3 spans 18 amino acids. On this clone itself: Its antigen is unknown.

This chain joins TRBV9 and TRBJ2-5; 13 bases align to TRBD2. The clonotype was recovered from a human donor who was the organ donor for an intestinal transplant. The sample was unstimulated CD8+ T cells sorted from spleen or lymph node cells, taken before transplant. CDR3 residues: CASSAGTSGTENQETQYF. CDR3 nucleotide sequence: TGTGCCAGCAGCGCCGGGACTAGCGGGACCGAAAACCAAGAGACCCAGTACTTC.